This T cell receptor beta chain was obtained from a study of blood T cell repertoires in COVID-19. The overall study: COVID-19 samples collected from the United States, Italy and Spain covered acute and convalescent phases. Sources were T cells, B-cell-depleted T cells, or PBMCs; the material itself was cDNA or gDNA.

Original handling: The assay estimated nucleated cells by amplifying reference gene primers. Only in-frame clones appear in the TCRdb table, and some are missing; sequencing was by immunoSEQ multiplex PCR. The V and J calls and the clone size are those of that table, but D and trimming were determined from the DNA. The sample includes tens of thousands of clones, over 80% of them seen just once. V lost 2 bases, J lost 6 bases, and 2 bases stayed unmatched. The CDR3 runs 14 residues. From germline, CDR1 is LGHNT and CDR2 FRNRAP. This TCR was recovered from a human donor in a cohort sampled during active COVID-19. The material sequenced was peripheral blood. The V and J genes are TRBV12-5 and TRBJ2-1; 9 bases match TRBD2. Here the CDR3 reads CASGLNSGSNEQFF. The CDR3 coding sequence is TGTGCTAGTGGTTTGAATAGCGGGAGCAATGAGCAGTTCTTC.